This is a list of T cell receptor beta chains from one sample in a study of Graves' ophthalmopathy and Graves' hyperthyroidism. From the multiplex PCR reads, TCRdb called clonotypes with MiXCR, one entry per CDR3 protein. The sample consists of 620,000 or so distinct CDR3 sequences, 22% of them appearing once. Sequencing was carried out using peripheral blood. The origin of the receptors is a woman aged 18-29 years with stable Graves' hyperthyroidism. Some clones in this sample may be carry-over from other donors' samples. Each CDR3 is given with its conserved first and last residue. Each record gives: J gene, D gene, clone size, V gene, CDR3 protein, CDR3 DNA. A D gene is named only where the DNA matches it firmly. Some rows mark clone size as missing; the rest say once, few, many or name a class of expanded clone.

>TRBJ2-5|TRBD2|many|TRBV20-1
CSAGTSGLTRTQYF
TGCAGTGCGGGGACTAGCGGTTTAACGCGGACCCAGTACTTC
>TRBJ2-5|TRBD2|many|TRBV11-2
CASSHLAGKPLETQYF
TGTGCCAGCAGCCATCTAGCGGGAAAGCCCTTGGAGACCCAGTACTTC
>TRBJ2-2|-|many|TRBV6-2/TRBV6-3
CASQGLQNTGELFF
TGTGCCAGTCAGGGACTCCAGAACACCGGGGAGCTGTTTTTT
>TRBJ1-2|TRBD1|many|TRBV27
CASSRDSLNYGYTF
TGTGCCAGCAGTCGGGACAGCCTTAACTATGGCTACACCTTC
>TRBJ2-7|-|-|TRBV6-1
CASTKNGCPSYDQYF
TGTGCCAGCACCAAAAACGGGTGCCCCTCCTACGATCAGTACTTC
>TRBJ1-2|TRBD1|many|TRBV7-2
CASSLQGGPNYGYTF
TGTGCCAGCAGCTTACAGGGGGGACCTAACTATGGCTACACCTTC
>TRBJ2-5|-|many|TRBV11-3
CASSFGPGSEETQYF
TGTGCCAGCAGCTTCGGCCCGGGGTCGGAAGAGACCCAGTACTTC
>TRBJ1-3|-|few|TRBV5-6
CASSLGTGSGNTIYF
TGTGCCAGCAGCTTGGGCACAGGGTCTGGAAACACCATATATTTT
>TRBJ2-2|TRBD2|many|TRBV6-2/TRBV6-3
CASSYSSSGRAEKTGELFF
TGTGCCAGCAGTTACTCTAGTAGCGGGAGGGCCGAAAAGACCGGGGAGCTGTTTTTT
>TRBJ1-2|-|many|TRBV6-5
CASSYSPGQFYGYTF
TGTGCCAGCAGTTACTCACCCGGACAGTTCTATGGCTACACCTTC
>TRBJ2-2|TRBD2|few|TRBV5-6
CASSLGGPREAESNTGELFF
TGTGCCAGCAGCTTGGGGGGCCCCCGGGAGGCTGAATCGAACACCGGGGAGCTGTTTTTT
>TRBJ1-2|-|many|TRBV18
CASSPGVGLDYGYTF
TGTGCCAGCTCACCAGGGGTCGGTTTGGACTATGGCTACACCTTC
>TRBJ1-2|-|-|TRBV12-3/TRBV12-4
CASSFGEHGYTF
TGTGCCAGCAGTTTTGGAGAGCATGGCTACACCTTC
>TRBJ1-3|-|-|TRBV5-6
CASSLTPGGFTISGNTIYF
TGTGCCAGCAGCTTGACGCCCGGGGGCTTCACTATCTCTGGAAACACCATATATTTT
>TRBJ1-1|-|few|TRBV6-5
CASSYLPSRTEAFF
TGTGCCAGCAGTTACCTTCCAAGTCGCACTGAAGCTTTCTTT
>TRBJ1-1|TRBD1|-|TRBV5-1
CASSATGMDTEAFF
TGCGCCAGCAGCGCGACAGGGATGGACACTGAAGCTTTCTTT
>TRBJ1-2|-|-|TRBV19
CASHPGGPGGYTF
TGTGCCAGTCACCCCGGGGGGCCTGGCGGCTACACCTTC
>TRBJ2-7|-|many|TRBV14
CASSQDSGGPPYEQYF
TGTGCCAGCAGCCAAGATAGTGGGGGCCCCCCCTACGAGCAGTACTTC
>TRBJ2-7|TRBD2|once|TRBV29-1
CSVRLAGNRYEQYF
TGCAGCGTTCGACTAGCGGGAAACCGCTACGAGCAGTACTTC
>TRBJ1-2|TRBD1|-|TRBV5-5
CASSSPGTGRGYTF
TGTGCCAGCAGTTCTCCCGGGACAGGAAGGGGCTACACCTTC
>TRBJ1-1|-|-|TRBV6-5
CASSSLGSTEAFF
TGTGCCAGCAGTTCCCTGGGAAGCACTGAAGCTTTCTTT
>TRBJ1-2|-|once|TRBV28
CASSLNGRSGRYAF
TGTGCCAGCAGTTTAAATGGGAGGAGTGGCCGGTACGCCTTC
>TRBJ2-5|-|many|TRBV24-1
CATSDPRGSDRYRETQYF
TGTGCCACCAGTGATCCCCGGGGCAGCGACAGGTACCGAGAGACCCAGTACTTC
>TRBJ1-2|TRBD1|many|TRBV5-6
CASTRGTGRPDYTF
TGTGCCAGCACCAGAGGGACAGGACGTCCGGACTACACCTTC
>TRBJ1-1|-|-|TRBV20-1
CSATGASTEAVF
TGCAGTGCTACAGGGGCCTCAACTGAAGCTGTCTTT
>TRBJ1-2|-|-|TRBV12-3/TRBV12-4
CASRSSPYGYTF
TGTGCCAGCAGATCTAGCCCGTATGGCTACACCTTC
>TRBJ1-1|-|many|TRBV6-5
CASSLQSLDLMNTEAFF
TGTGCCAGCAGTTTACAGAGCCTAGACCTTATGAACACTGAAGCTTTCTTT
>TRBJ1-1|-|many|TRBV7-9
CASSLLPMNTEAFF
TGTGCCAGCAGCTTATTACCAATGAACACTGAAGCTTTCTTT
>TRBJ1-2|TRBD1|few|TRBV12-3/TRBV12-4
CASRGLRQGADYGYTF
TGTGCCAGCAGGGGCCTCAGACAGGGTGCCGACTATGGCTACACCTTC
>TRBJ1-5|TRBD1|many|TRBV19
CASTGTDYNQPQHF
TGTGCCAGTACCGGGACAGACTACAATCAGCCCCAGCATTTT
>TRBJ1-2|-|many|TRBV7-2
CASSLVSSRDDRNYGYTF
TGTGCCAGCAGCTTAGTAAGCTCCCGGGACGATCGTAACTATGGCTACACCTTC
>TRBJ1-6|TRBD1|many|TRBV28
CASSMARDRGGSPLHF
TGTGCCAGCAGTATGGCCCGGGACAGGGGGGGTTCACCCCTCCACTTT
>TRBJ1-1|-|few|TRBV20-1
CSARDPAGWGEAFF
TGCAGTGCTAGAGATCCAGCCGGGTGGGGTGAAGCTTTCTTT
>TRBJ1-1|-|few|TRBV6-1
CASSTKAFF
TGTGCCAGCAGTACTAAAGCTTTCTTT
>TRBJ1-6|TRBD1|-|TRBV20-1
CSAPRQGESPLHF
TGCAGTGCTCCGAGACAGGGAGAATCACCCCTCCACTTT
>TRBJ1-2|TRBD1|few|TRBV7-9
CASSSQGRHGYTF
TGTGCCAGCAGCTCACAGGGGCGCCATGGCTACACCTTC
>TRBJ2-7|-|few|TRBV11-1
CASSLNGREGYF
TGTGCCAGCAGCTTAAACGGACGAGAGGGGTACTTC
>TRBJ2-5|TRBD2|many|TRBV7-3
CASSLFRLAGVTEETQYF
TGTGCCAGCAGCTTATTTAGGCTAGCGGGAGTTACTGAAGAGACCCAGTACTTC
>TRBJ1-1|TRBD1|many|TRBV27
CASSPRTGVGAFF
TGTGCCAGCAGTCCGAGGACAGGAGTGGGAGCTTTCTTT
>TRBJ2-7|TRBD1|many|TRBV5-1
CASSPKETGYYEQYF
TGCGCCAGCAGCCCGAAAGAGACAGGGTACTACGAGCAGTACTTC
>TRBJ2-5|TRBD2|-|TRBV12-3/TRBV12-4
CASSLIGLAGGIQETQYF
TGTGCCAGCAGTTTAATCGGGCTAGCGGGGGGAATCCAAGAGACCCAGTACTTC
>TRBJ2-5|TRBD2|-|TRBV2
CASSLSGGTTGETQYF
TGTGCCAGCAGCCTATCCGGGGGGACGACTGGGGAGACCCAGTACTTC
>TRBJ1-1|TRBD1|many|TRBV19
CASRDRGESYTEAFF
TGTGCCAGTAGGGACAGGGGAGAGTCCTACACTGAAGCTTTCTTT
>TRBJ2-7|-|many|TRBV29-1
CSVGERSNYEQYF
TGCAGCGTTGGCGAGCGGTCCAACTACGAGCAGTACTTC
>TRBJ2-5|-|many|TRBV20-1
CSATGRETQYF
TGCAGTGCTACGGGACGAGAGACCCAGTACTTC
>TRBJ1-1|-|many|TRBV12-3/TRBV12-4
CASSTGDTEAFF
TGTGCCAGCAGTACTGGGGACACTGAAGCTTTCTTT
>TRBJ2-4|-|many|TRBV27
CASSAFKNIQYF
TGTGCCAGCAGTGCCTTCAAAAACATTCAGTACTTC
>TRBJ1-5|-|-|TRBV6-2/TRBV6-3
CASSLRSYNQPQHF
TGTGCCAGCAGCTTAAGGTCGTACAATCAGCCCCAGCATTTT
>TRBJ1-1|TRBD1|many|TRBV15
CATSRGQGNTEAFF
TGTGCCACCAGCCGGGGACAGGGGAACACTGAAGCTTTCTTT